The 9 T cell receptor beta chains below come from one sample, sequenced in a study of blood T cell repertoires in COVID-19. Clones were read by immunoSEQ multiplex PCR, and TCRdb kept only the in-frame ones, dropping some. The sample lists about 150,000 clones; 75% to 85% were seen once. The sequenced sample was peripheral blood. The receptors shown here come from a woman aged 50 to 60 with acute or convalescent COVID-19.

The gene calls are TRBV27 and TRBJ2-3; 8 nucleotides align to TRBD2. Germline trimming cut 5 bases from V and 5 bases from J; bases unmatched to any gene: 9. Germline V lookup: CDR1 MNHEY, CDR2 SMNVEV (reference sequence). The CDR3 has 15 amino acids. DNA of the CDR3: TGTGCCAGCAGTCTACGTTTTGCGGGAGGAGATACGCAGTATTTT. Translated, it gives CASSLRFAGGDTQYF.

The rearrangement joins TRBV30 to TRBJ2-7; 7 nucleotides align to TRBD2. Germline CDR1 is GTSNPN and CDR2 is SVGIG (reference sequence). The CDR3 runs to 14 residues. V was clipped by 2 bases and J by 3 bases; unmatched bases: 7. CDR3 in DNA: TGTGCCTGGAGTATCGGCGGGAGCGGCTACGAGCAGTACTTC. Translated, it gives CAWSIGGSGYEQYF.

The chain combines TRBV10-3 with TRBJ2-3; D is ambiguous. CDR1 ENHRY and CDR2 SYGVKD come from the germline V gene. The CDR3 totals 11 residues. Trimming pared 2 bases from V and 7 bases from J, leaving 4 bases between. The CDR3 DNA sequence: TGTGCCATCAGTGAGGTAAATACGCAGTATTTT. The encoded protein is CAISEVNTQYF.

The genes are TRBV4-3 and TRBJ2-3, with a weak D call TRBD1 (6 bases). Per germline, CDR1 LGHNA and CDR2 YSLEER. V was cut by 1 base and J by 6 bases, with 11 bases left in between. The CDR3 is 14 residues long. Here the CDR3 reads CASSQATGSDTQYF. As DNA, the CDR3 is TGCGCCAGCAGCCAAGCAACAGGGTCCGATACGCAGTATTTT.

A single count supports this clone. The gene calls are TRBV6-5 and TRBJ2-7; the D is unclear. V dropped 2 bases and J dropped 0 bases, with 14 bases sitting between them. This CDR3 contains 16 residues. CDR1 and CDR2 (germline): MNHEY, SVGAGI. The CDR3 nucleotides are TGTGCCAGCAGTTACAGTGAGCGCAGATCCTCCTACGAGCAGTACTTC. This encodes CASSYSERRSSYEQYF.

This clone was counted a single time. The chain couples TRBV5-1 to TRBJ2-3; D is uncertain. This CDR3 is built from 12 residues. Germline lookup yields CDR1 SGHRS and CDR2 YFSETQ. V dropped 4 bases and J dropped 2 bases, with 5 bases sitting between them. This CDR3 reads CASSRLTDTQYF. The CDR3 DNA reads TGCGCCAGCAGCCGACTCACAGATACGCAGTATTTT.

This chain links TRBV5-1 with TRBJ1-1, with 8 bases matching TRBD1. Trimming at V came to 5 bases and at J to 5 bases, leaving 5 bases not matched to a gene. CDR1 and CDR2 (germline): SGHRS, YFSETQ. This CDR3 comprises 13 residues. The chain's CDR3 is CASSWQGATEAFF. For the CDR3, the DNA is TGCGCCAGCAGTTGGCAGGGGGCAACTGAAGCTTTCTTT.

The chain joins TRBV2 to TRBJ2-2; D remains unclear. CDR1 SNHLY and CDR2 FYNNEI come from the germline V gene. This CDR3 spans 13 amino acids. Trimming left V 5 bases short and J 1 base short, with 5 bases between. The CDR3: CASSRQNTGELFF. Written as DNA, the CDR3 is TGTGCCAGCAGTCGACAGAACACCGGGGAGCTGTTTTTT.

This chain joins TRBV28 and TRBJ2-1, with D possibly being TRBD2 (5 bases). V was clipped by 3 bases and J by 7 bases, with 7 bases between them. Germline V gives CDR1 MDHEN, CDR2 SYDVKM. The CDR3 contains 12 residues. DNA for the CDR3: TGTGCCAGCAGTTTTTGGACTAATGAGCAGTTCTTC. Translation: CASSFWTNEQFF.